This T cell receptor beta chain was sequenced during a study of cytotoxic CD8 clonotypes in ibrutinib-treated CLL. Investigators sourced 1.5 to 2.5 micrograms of genomic DNA from cryopreserved PBMCs for TCR beta libraries. Sequencing used immunoSEQ multiplex PCR; TCRdb keeps in-frame clones, though not all of them. The sample yields roughly 130,000 clones, approximately 90% seen once. CDR3 size: 17 residues. CDR1 is SGHRS and CDR2 is YFSETQ in the germline V gene. V trimming: 0 bases; J trimming: 2 bases; junction bases outside the gene matches: 6. For this clone: Antigen unknown.

Regarding the study as a whole: Private clonotypes, not public ones, expanded at ibrutinib response.

V usage is TRBV5-1 and J usage is TRBJ2-7; 12 positions agree with TRBD2. Material: PBMCs, obtained after 12 months of ibrutinib treatment. This sequence was found in a human donor with chronic lymphocytic leukemia. The CDR3 protein is CASSLATSGRPTYEQYF. The DNA of the CDR3 is TGCGCCAGCAGCTTGGCCACTAGCGGGAGGCCGACCTACGAGCAGTACTTC.